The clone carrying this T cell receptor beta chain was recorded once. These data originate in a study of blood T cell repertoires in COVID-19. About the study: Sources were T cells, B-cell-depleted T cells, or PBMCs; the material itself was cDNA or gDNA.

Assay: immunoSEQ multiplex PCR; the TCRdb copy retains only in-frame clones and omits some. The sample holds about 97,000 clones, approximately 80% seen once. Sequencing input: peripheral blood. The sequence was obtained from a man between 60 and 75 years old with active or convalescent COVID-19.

Here the CDR3 reads CASSPDRGYQPQHF. The CDR3 DNA is TGTGCCAGCAGCCCAGACAGGGGCTATCAGCCCCAGCATTTT. This sequence joins TRBV28 and TRBJ1-5; TRBD1 aligns across 8 bases. V lost 6 bases, J lost 5 bases, and 6 bases stayed unmatched. Germline-derived CDR1 and CDR2 are MDHEN and SYDVKM. CDR3 length: 14 amino acids.